These T cell receptor beta chains were read from a single sample in a study of PD-L1 blockade in urothelial cancer. The assay was immunoSEQ multiplex PCR, and TCRdb's table has in-frame clones only and misses some. The data hold about 80,000 clones, with 85% observed a single time. The sample here was PBMCs, taken around atezolizumab (anti-PD-L1) treatment. These receptors came from a man in his forties or fifties with urothelial cancer. Both conserved end residues are trimmed from each CDR3. D genes are given only for firm matches.

j_call: TRBJ2-1; v_call: TRBV5-8; cdr3_length: 10; d_call: -; cdr3_aa: ASSPRLNEQF
j_call: TRBJ1-5; v_call: TRBV28; cdr3_length: 12; d_call: -; cdr3_aa: ASSLRTAHQPQH
j_call: TRBJ1-1; v_call: TRBV27; cdr3_length: 11; d_call: -; cdr3_aa: ASSTFGNTEAF
j_call: TRBJ2-3; v_call: TRBV5-1; cdr3_length: 14; d_call: TRBD2; cdr3_aa: ASSPPTSGTTDTQY
j_call: TRBJ2-2; v_call: TRBV15; cdr3_length: 12; d_call: -; cdr3_aa: ATSRMGSDGELF
j_call: TRBJ2-2; v_call: TRBV19; cdr3_length: 12; d_call: -; cdr3_aa: ASSTVRGTGELF
j_call: TRBJ1-2; v_call: TRBV28; cdr3_length: 12; d_call: -; cdr3_aa: ASTLSQGIQGYT
j_call: TRBJ2-2; v_call: TRBV7-3; cdr3_length: 14; d_call: TRBD1; cdr3_aa: ASSTKGGANTGELF
j_call: TRBJ2-3; v_call: TRBV15; cdr3_length: 12; d_call: -; cdr3_aa: ATSRDWGSDTQY
j_call: TRBJ1-2; v_call: TRBV4-2; cdr3_length: 13; d_call: -; cdr3_aa: ASSQDISGRGGYT
j_call: TRBJ2-4; v_call: TRBV27; cdr3_length: 14; d_call: -; cdr3_aa: ASSFSGVLAKNIQY
j_call: TRBJ2-5; v_call: TRBV4-1; cdr3_length: 15; d_call: TRBD2; cdr3_aa: ASSQDKEGLAGETQY
j_call: TRBJ2-7; v_call: TRBV11-1; cdr3_length: 12; d_call: TRBD1; cdr3_aa: ASSAYRTGYEQY
j_call: TRBJ1-1; v_call: TRBV23-1; cdr3_length: 13; d_call: TRBD1; cdr3_aa: ASSPFQGVYTEAF
j_call: TRBJ2-3; v_call: TRBV5-1; cdr3_length: 12; d_call: -; cdr3_aa: ASSLSFGTDTQY
j_call: TRBJ2-2; v_call: TRBV5-6; cdr3_length: 14; d_call: -; cdr3_aa: ASSGGQGGWTGELF
j_call: TRBJ1-2; v_call: TRBV7-8; cdr3_length: 14; d_call: TRBD1; cdr3_aa: ASSSNLGDRGFGYT
j_call: TRBJ2-7; v_call: TRBV5-4; cdr3_length: 14; d_call: -; cdr3_aa: ASSSASGIGSYEQY
j_call: TRBJ2-7; v_call: TRBV30; cdr3_length: 10; d_call: -; cdr3_aa: AWSAGSYEQY
j_call: TRBJ2-2; v_call: TRBV28; cdr3_length: 15; d_call: TRBD2; cdr3_aa: ASSFHSSGVNTGELF
j_call: TRBJ1-5; v_call: TRBV19; cdr3_length: 13; d_call: -; cdr3_aa: ASSIRASGEKPQH
j_call: TRBJ2-6; v_call: TRBV5-1; cdr3_length: 16; d_call: TRBD2; cdr3_aa: ASSLELAGFSGANVLT
j_call: TRBJ2-7; v_call: TRBV19; cdr3_length: 11; d_call: TRBD1; cdr3_aa: ASSAGQDYEQY
j_call: TRBJ1-2; v_call: TRBV7-2; cdr3_length: 13; d_call: -; cdr3_aa: ASSLEADALYGYT
j_call: TRBJ2-2; v_call: TRBV6-1; cdr3_length: 12; d_call: -; cdr3_aa: ASRVPGQTGELF
j_call: TRBJ2-7; v_call: TRBV7-2; cdr3_length: 15; d_call: TRBD2; cdr3_aa: ASSLVIPSGSLYEQY
j_call: TRBJ1-5; v_call: TRBV6-1; cdr3_length: 12; d_call: TRBD1; cdr3_aa: ASSEATTGVPQH
j_call: TRBJ2-7; v_call: TRBV9; cdr3_length: 12; d_call: TRBD2; cdr3_aa: ASSVRGLADEQY
j_call: TRBJ2-1; v_call: TRBV6-4; cdr3_length: 13; d_call: TRBD2; cdr3_aa: ASSVTSGRANEQF
j_call: TRBJ2-5; v_call: TRBV10-2; cdr3_length: 11; d_call: TRBD2; cdr3_aa: ASGLAGRETQY
j_call: TRBJ2-5; v_call: TRBV6-6; cdr3_length: 12; d_call: -; cdr3_aa: ASMLQAGQETQY
j_call: TRBJ1-2; v_call: TRBV6-6; cdr3_length: 10; d_call: -; cdr3_aa: ASFGSAYGYT
j_call: TRBJ2-7; v_call: TRBV2; cdr3_length: 12; d_call: TRBD1; cdr3_aa: ASSERDRVYEQY
j_call: TRBJ1-4; v_call: TRBV5-1; cdr3_length: 14; d_call: -; cdr3_aa: ASSLGGRATNEKLF
j_call: TRBJ2-7; v_call: TRBV5-8; cdr3_length: 9; d_call: -; cdr3_aa: ASSLLAEQY
j_call: TRBJ2-5; v_call: TRBV6-1; cdr3_length: 13; d_call: -; cdr3_aa: ASSEWTPGGETQY
j_call: TRBJ2-7; v_call: TRBV7-9; cdr3_length: 12; d_call: -; cdr3_aa: ASSLAGRTYEQY
j_call: TRBJ2-1; v_call: TRBV5-1; cdr3_length: 14; d_call: TRBD1; cdr3_aa: ASSLSGQGAYNEQF
j_call: TRBJ1-5; v_call: TRBV29-1; cdr3_length: 10; d_call: -; cdr3_aa: SVSDGQGPQH
j_call: TRBJ1-5; v_call: TRBV6-5; cdr3_length: 12; d_call: TRBD1; cdr3_aa: ASTIGQGHQPQH
j_call: TRBJ2-7; v_call: TRBV27; cdr3_length: 13; d_call: TRBD1; cdr3_aa: ASSSLGTGVHEQY
j_call: TRBJ2-7; v_call: TRBV11-3; cdr3_length: 12; d_call: -; cdr3_aa: ASSLGGSPYEQY
j_call: TRBJ2-7; v_call: TRBV7-9; cdr3_length: 14; d_call: TRBD1; cdr3_aa: ASSFGGQGSSYEQY
j_call: TRBJ1-1; v_call: TRBV4-2; cdr3_length: 13; d_call: -; cdr3_aa: ASSQERRRDAEAF
j_call: TRBJ2-7; v_call: TRBV15; cdr3_length: 13; d_call: TRBD1; cdr3_aa: ATSRGSTGVGEQY
j_call: TRBJ2-7; v_call: TRBV4-3; cdr3_length: 14; d_call: TRBD1; cdr3_aa: ASSQEWTGGGDEQY
j_call: TRBJ1-4; v_call: TRBV6-1; cdr3_length: 13; d_call: -; cdr3_aa: ASKALFATNEKLF
j_call: TRBJ2-7; v_call: TRBV7-9; cdr3_length: 17; d_call: TRBD2; cdr3_aa: ASSSRGPREGQSSYEQY
j_call: TRBJ1-1; v_call: TRBV6-1; cdr3_length: 11; d_call: -; cdr3_aa: ASRRGGNTEAF
j_call: TRBJ1-1; v_call: TRBV5-1; cdr3_length: 16; d_call: TRBD1; cdr3_aa: ASSLPGGTGGLNTEAF
j_call: TRBJ2-7; v_call: TRBV28; cdr3_length: 12; d_call: TRBD2; cdr3_aa: ASRRTSGSYEQY
j_call: TRBJ2-7; v_call: TRBV6-1; cdr3_length: 12; d_call: TRBD1; cdr3_aa: ASSGGGQGDEQY
j_call: TRBJ2-3; v_call: TRBV9; cdr3_length: 14; d_call: TRBD2; cdr3_aa: ASSVGGGRYTDTQY